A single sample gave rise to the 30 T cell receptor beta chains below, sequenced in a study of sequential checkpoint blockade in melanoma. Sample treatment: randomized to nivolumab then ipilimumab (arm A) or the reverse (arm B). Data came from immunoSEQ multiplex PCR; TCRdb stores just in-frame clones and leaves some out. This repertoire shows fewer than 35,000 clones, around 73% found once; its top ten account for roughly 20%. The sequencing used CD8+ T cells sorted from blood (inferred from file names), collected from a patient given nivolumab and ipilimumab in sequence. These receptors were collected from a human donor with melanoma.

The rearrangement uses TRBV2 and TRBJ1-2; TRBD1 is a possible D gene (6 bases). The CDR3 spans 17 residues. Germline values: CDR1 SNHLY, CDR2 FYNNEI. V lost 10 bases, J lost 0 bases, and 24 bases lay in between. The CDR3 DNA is TGTGCCATCCCGGGAATACAGGGATTTGGGTCTAACTATGGCTACACCTTC. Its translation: CAIPGIQGFGSNYGYTF.

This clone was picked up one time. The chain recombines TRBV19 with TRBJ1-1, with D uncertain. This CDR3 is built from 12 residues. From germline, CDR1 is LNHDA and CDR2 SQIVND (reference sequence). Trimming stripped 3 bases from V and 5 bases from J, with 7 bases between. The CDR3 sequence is CASSIMATEAFF. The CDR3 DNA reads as TGTGCCAGTAGTATTATGGCAACTGAAGCTTTCTTT.

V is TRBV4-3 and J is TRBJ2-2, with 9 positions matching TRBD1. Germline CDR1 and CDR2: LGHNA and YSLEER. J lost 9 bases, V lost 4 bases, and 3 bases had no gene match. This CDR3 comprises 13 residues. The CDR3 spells CASSPQGARELFF. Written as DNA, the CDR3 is TGCGCCAGCAGCCCACAGGGGGCTAGGGAGCTGTTTTTT.

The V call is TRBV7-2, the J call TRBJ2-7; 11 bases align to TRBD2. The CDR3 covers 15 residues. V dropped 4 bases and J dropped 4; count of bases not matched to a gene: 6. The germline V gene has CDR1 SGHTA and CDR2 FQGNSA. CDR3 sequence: CASSSLTSGVYEQYF. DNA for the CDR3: TGTGCCAGCAGCTCTCTGACTAGCGGGGTATACGAGCAGTACTTC.

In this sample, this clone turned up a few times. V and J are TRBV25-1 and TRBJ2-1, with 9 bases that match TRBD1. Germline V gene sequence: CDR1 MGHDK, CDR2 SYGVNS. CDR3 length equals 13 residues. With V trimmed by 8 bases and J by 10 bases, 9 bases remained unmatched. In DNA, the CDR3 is TGTGCCAGCGATGGGACAGGGACCTTGGAGCAGTTCTTC. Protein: CASDGTGTLEQFF.

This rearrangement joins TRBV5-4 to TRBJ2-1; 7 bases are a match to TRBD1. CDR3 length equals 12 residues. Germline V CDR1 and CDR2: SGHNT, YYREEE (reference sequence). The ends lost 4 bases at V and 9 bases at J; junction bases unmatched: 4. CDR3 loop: CASSGPGGEQFF. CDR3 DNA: TGTGCCAGCAGCGGCCCAGGGGGTGAGCAGTTCTTC. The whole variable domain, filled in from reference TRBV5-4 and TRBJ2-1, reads ETGVTQSPTHLIKTRGQQVTLRCSSQSGHNTVSWYQQALGQGPQFIFQYYREEENGRGNFPPRFSGLQFPNYSSELNVNALELDDSALYLCASSGPGGEQFFGPGTRLTVL.

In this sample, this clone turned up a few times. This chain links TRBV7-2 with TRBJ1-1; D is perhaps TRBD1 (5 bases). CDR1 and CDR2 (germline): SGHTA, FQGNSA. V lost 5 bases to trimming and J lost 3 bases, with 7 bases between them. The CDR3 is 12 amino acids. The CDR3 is CASSRQYTEAFF. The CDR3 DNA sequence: TGTGCCAGCAGCCGACAGTACACTGAAGCTTTCTTT.

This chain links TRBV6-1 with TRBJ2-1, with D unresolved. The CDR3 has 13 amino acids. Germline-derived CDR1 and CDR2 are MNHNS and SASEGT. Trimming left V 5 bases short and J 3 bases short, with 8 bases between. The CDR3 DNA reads TGTGCCAGCAGTTTCCTATTCTACAATGAGCAGTTCTTC. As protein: CASSFLFYNEQFF.

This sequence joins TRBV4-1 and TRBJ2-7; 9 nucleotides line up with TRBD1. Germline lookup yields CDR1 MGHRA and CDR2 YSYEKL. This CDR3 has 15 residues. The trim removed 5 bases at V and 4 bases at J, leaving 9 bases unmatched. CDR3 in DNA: TGCGCCAGCAGCACACCGGGACAGGGAACTTACGAGCAGTACTTC. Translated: CASSTPGQGTYEQYF.

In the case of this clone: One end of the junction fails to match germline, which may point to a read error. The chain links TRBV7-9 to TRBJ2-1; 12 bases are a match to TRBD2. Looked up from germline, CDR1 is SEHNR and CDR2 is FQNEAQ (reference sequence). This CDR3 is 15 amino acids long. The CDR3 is CASSQGASGGDEQFF. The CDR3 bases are TGCGCCAGCAGCCAAGGCGCTAGCGGGGGGGATGAGCAGTTCTTC.

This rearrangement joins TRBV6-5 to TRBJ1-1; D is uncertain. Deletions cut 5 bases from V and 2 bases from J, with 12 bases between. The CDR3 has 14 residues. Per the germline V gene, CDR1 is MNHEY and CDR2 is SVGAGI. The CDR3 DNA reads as TGTGCCAGCAGTGTAAACAGCCTAAACACTGAAGCTTTCTTT. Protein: CASSVNSLNTEAFF.

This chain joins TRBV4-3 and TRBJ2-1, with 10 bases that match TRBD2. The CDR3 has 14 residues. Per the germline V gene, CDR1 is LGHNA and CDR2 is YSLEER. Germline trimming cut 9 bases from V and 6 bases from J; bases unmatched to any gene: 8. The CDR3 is CASAVAGGTNEQFF. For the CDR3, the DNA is TGCGCCAGTGCTGTAGCGGGAGGTACCAATGAGCAGTTCTTC.

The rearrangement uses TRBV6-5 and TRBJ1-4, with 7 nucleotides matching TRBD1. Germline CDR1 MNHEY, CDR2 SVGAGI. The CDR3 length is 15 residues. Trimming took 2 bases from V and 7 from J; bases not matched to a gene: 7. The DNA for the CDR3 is TGTGCCAGCAGTTACGGGGCAGGGGGTGCTGAAAAACTGTTTTTT. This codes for CASSYGAGGAEKLFF.

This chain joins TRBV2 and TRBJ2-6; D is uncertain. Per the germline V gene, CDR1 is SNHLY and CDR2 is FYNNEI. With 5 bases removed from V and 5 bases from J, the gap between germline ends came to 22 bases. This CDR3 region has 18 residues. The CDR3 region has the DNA TGTGCCAGCAGTCTAGTGGAACCGATACAAAGTCGGGCCAACGTCCTGACTTTC. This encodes CASSLVEPIQSRANVLTF. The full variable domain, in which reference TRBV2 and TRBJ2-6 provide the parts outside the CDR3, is EPEVTQTPSHQVTQMGQEVILRCVPISNHLYFYWYRQILGQKVEFLVSFYNNEISEKSEIFDDQFSVERPDGSNFTLKIRSTKLEDSAMYFCASSLVEPIQSRANVLTFGAGSRLTVL.

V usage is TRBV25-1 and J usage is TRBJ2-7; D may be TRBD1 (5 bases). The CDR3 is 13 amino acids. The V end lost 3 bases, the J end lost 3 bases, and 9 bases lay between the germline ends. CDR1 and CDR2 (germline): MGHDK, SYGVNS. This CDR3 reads CASSDSDSYEQYF. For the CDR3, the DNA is TGTGCCAGCAGTGATTCCGACAGCTACGAGCAGTACTTC.

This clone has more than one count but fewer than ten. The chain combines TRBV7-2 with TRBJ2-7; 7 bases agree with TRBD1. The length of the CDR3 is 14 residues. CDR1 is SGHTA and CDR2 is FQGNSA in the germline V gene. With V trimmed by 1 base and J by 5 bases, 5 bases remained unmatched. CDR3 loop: CASSLVTGVDEQYF. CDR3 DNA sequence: TGTGCCAGCAGCTTAGTAACAGGGGTTGACGAGCAGTACTTC.

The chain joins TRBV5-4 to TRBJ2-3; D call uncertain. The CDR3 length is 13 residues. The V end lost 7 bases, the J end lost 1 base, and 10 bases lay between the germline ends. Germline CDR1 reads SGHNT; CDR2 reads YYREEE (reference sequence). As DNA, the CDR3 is TGTGCCAGCTTCTCTCCGGGCACAGATACGCAGTATTTT. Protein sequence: CASFSPGTDTQYF.

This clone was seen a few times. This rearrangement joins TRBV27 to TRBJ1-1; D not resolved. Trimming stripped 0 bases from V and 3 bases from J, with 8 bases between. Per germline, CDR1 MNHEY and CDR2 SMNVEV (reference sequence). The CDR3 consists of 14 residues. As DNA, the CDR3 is TGTGCCAGCAGTTTATCGCGGGCGGACACTGAAGCTTTCTTT. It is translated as CASSLSRADTEAFF.

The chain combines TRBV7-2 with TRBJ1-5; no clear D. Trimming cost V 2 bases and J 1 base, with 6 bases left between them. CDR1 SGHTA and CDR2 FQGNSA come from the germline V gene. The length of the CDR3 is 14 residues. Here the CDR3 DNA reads TGTGCCAGCAGCTTACGGGGAAGCAATCAGCCCCAGCATTTT. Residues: CASSLRGSNQPQHF. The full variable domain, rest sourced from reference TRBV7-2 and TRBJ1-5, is GAGVSQSPSNKVTEKGKDVELRCDPISGHTALYWYRQSLGQGLEFLIYFQGNSAPDKSGLPSDRFSAERTGGSVSTLTIQRTQQEDSAVYLCASSLRGSNQPQHFGDGTRLSIL.

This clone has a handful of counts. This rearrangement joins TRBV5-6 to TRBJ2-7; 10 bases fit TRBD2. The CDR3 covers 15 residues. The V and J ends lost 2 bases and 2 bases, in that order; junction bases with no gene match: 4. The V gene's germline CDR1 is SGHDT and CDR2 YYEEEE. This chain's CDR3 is CASSFVLAGTYEQYF. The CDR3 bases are TGTGCCAGCAGCTTTGTACTAGCGGGAACCTACGAGCAGTACTTC.

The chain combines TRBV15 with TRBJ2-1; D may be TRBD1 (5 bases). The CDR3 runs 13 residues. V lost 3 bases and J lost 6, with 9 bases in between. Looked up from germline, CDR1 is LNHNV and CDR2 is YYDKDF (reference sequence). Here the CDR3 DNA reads TGTGCCACCAGCAGGTTTCAGGGCAATGAGCAGTTCTTC. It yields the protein CATSRFQGNEQFF.

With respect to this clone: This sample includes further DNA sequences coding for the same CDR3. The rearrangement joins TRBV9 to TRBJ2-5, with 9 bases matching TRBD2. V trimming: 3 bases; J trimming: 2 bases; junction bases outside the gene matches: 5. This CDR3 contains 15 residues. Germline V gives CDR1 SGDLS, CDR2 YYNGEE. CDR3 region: CASSGSGRPQETQYF. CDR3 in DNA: TGTGCCAGCAGCGGGAGCGGGAGGCCTCAAGAGACCCAGTACTTC.

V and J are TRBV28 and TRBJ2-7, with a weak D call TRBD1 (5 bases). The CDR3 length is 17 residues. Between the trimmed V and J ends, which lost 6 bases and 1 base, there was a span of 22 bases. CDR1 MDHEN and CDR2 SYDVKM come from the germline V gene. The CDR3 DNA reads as TGTGCCAGCAGCGCTCCATTAGGGGTAGAGAGATCCTACGAGCAGTACTTC. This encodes CASSAPLGVERSYEQYF.

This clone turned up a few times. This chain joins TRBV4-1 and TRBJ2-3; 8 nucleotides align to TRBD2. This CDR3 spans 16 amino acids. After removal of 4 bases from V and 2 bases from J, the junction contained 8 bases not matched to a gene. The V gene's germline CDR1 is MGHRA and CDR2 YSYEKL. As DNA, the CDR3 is TGCGCCAGCAGCCGGGGGACGGGGGGGATCACAGATACGCAGTATTTT. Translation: CASSRGTGGITDTQYF.

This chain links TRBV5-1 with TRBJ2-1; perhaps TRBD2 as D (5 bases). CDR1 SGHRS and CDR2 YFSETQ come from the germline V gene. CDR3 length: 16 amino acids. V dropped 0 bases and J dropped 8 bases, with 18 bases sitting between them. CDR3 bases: TGCGCCAGCAGCTTGGCCTTAGGACTCATAAAATATGAGCAGTTCTTC. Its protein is CASSLALGLIKYEQFF.

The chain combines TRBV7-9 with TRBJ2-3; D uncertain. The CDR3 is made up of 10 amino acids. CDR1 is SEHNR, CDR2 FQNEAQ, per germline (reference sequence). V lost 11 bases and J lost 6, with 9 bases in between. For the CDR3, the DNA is TGTGCCGGAGTGTTGGATACGCAGTATTTT. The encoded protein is CAGVLDTQYF.

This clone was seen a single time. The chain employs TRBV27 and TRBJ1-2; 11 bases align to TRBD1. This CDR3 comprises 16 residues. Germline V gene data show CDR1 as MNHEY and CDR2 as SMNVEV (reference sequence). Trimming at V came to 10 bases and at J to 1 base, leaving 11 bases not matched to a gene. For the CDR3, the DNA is TGTGCCACAGCCCGGGACAGGGGGATGGGTAACTATGGCTACACCTTC. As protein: CATARDRGMGNYGYTF.

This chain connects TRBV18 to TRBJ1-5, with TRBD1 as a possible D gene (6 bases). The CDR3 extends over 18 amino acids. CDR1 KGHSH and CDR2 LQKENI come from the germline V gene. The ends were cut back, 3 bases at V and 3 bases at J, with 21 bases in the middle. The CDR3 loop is CASSPLVRGAPPNQPQHF. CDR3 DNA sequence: TGTGCCAGCTCACCTTTGGTCCGGGGGGCCCCCCCCAATCAGCCCCAGCATTTT.

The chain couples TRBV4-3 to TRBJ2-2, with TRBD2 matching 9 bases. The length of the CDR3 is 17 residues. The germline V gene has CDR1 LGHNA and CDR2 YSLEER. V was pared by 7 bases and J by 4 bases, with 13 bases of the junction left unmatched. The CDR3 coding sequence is TGCGCCAGCACAGGGACTAGCTTTGAATCGGGCACCGGGGAGCTGTTTTTT. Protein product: CASTGTSFESGTGELFF.

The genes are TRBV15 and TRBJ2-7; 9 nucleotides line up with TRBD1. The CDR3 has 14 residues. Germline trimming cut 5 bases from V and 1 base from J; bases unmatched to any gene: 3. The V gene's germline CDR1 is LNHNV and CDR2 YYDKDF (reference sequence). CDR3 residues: CATSYGTGSYEQYF. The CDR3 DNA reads TGTGCCACCAGCTATGGGACAGGGTCCTACGAGCAGTACTTC.